These T cell receptor beta chains were read from a single sample in a study of blood T cell repertoires in COVID-19. Using immunoSEQ multiplex PCR, the repertoire was profiled, and TCRdb retains in-frame clones only, with some absent. The sample consists of over 150,000 clones, roughly four fifths of them appearing once. Sample: PBMCs or T cells enriched from blood (not recorded which). These receptors originate from a man aged 35-49 years who had recovered from COVID-19. Both conserved end residues are part of each CDR3. The order of the fields is clone size, D gene, CDR3 length, J gene, V gene, CDR3 protein, CDR3 DNA. D genes are given only for firm matches. The size field is filled for only some rows; it gives once, few, many or a size class.

>NA|NA|14|TRBJ1-5|TRBV5-1
CASSLAGGDQPQHF
TGCGCCAGCAGCTTGGCCGGGGGTGATCAGCCCCAGCATTTT
>NA|NA|12|TRBJ2-1|TRBV28
CASKTLNNEQFF
TGTGCCAGCAAGACACTCAACAATGAGCAGTTCTTC
>NA|TRBD1|15|TRBJ2-1|TRBV24-1
CATSDLRDRTNEQFF
TGTGCCACCAGTGATTTAAGGGACAGAACCAATGAGCAGTTCTTC
>NA|TRBD1|13|TRBJ2-1|TRBV10-3
CAIHRDSPNEQFF
TGTGCCATCCATAGGGACAGCCCTAATGAGCAGTTCTTC
>NA|NA|12|TRBJ1-2|TRBV28
CASSPTGYGYTF
TGTGCCAGCAGTCCGACAGGCTATGGCTACACCTTC
>few|TRBD1|14|TRBJ1-2|TRBV29-1
CSAEAGTGYYGYTF
TGCAGCGCAGAGGCCGGGACAGGGTACTATGGCTACACCTTC
>NA|TRBD2|20|TRBJ2-5|TRBV10-3
CAISESTLLAGGPGQETQYF
TGTGCCATCAGTGAGTCGACTCTCCTAGCGGGAGGGCCGGGACAAGAGACCCAGTACTTC
>NA|NA|15|TRBJ1-1|TRBV28
CASSPASGSDTEAFF
TGTGCCAGCAGTCCCGCCTCGGGGAGCGACACTGAAGCTTTCTTT
>NA|TRBD1|14|TRBJ2-1|TRBV10-3
CAISIDRDNNEQFF
TGTGCCATCAGCATCGACAGGGACAACAATGAGCAGTTCTTC
>NA|TRBD2|15|TRBJ2-2|TRBV24-1
CATSDFPSGSGELFF
TGTGCCACCAGTGATTTTCCCAGCGGGAGTGGGGAGCTGTTTTTT
>once|TRBD1|13|TRBJ1-2|TRBV19
CASRTPGGAGYTF
TGTGCCAGTAGAACACCAGGGGGCGCGGGCTACACCTTC
>NA|NA|15|TRBJ2-1|TRBV5-1
CASSPGLVNDNEQFF
TGCGCCAGCAGCCCAGGACTGGTGAATGACAATGAGCAGTTCTTC
>NA|TRBD1|15|TRBJ2-3|TRBV3-1/TRBV3-2
CASSQDDRGPDTQYF
TGTGCCAGCAGCCAAGATGACAGGGGCCCAGATACGCAGTATTTT
>NA|NA|13|TRBJ2-5|TRBV7-2
CASSLIREETQYF
TGTGCCAGCAGCTTGATCAGGGAAGAGACCCAGTACTTC
>once|NA|13|TRBJ2-7|TRBV11-2
CASRLVTSYEQYF
TGTGCCAGCCGACTAGTTACCTCCTACGAGCAGTACTTC
>once|NA|16|TRBJ2-1|TRBV29-1
CSVRDSKGGAYNEQFF
TGCAGCGTTAGGGATTCAAAGGGAGGTGCCTACAATGAGCAGTTCTTC
>NA|NA|11|TRBJ2-2|TRBV20-1
CSAADTGELFF
TGCAGTGCTGCAGACACCGGGGAGCTGTTTTTT
>once|NA|12|TRBJ2-3|TRBV18
CASSQRTDTQYF
TGTGCCAGCTCACAGCGCACAGATACGCAGTATTTT
>NA|NA|13|TRBJ1-4|TRBV14
CASSQVGREKLFF
TGTGCCAGCAGCCAAGTGGGCCGTGAAAAACTGTTTTTT
>NA|NA|14|TRBJ1-3|TRBV5-1
CASSMTDSGNTIYF
TGCGCCAGCAGCATGACAGACTCTGGAAACACCATATATTTT
>once|TRBD1|16|TRBJ1-1|TRBV6-1
CASSGGDRGLYTEAFF
TGTGCCAGCAGTGGGGGGGACAGGGGGCTTTACACTGAAGCTTTCTTT